The sequence of this T cell receptor beta chain was determined in a study of cytomegalovirus exposure and HLA in healthy donors. Trimming left V 5 bases short and J 6 bases short, with 17 bases between. Germline-derived CDR1 and CDR2 are SGHVS and FNYEAQ. This CDR3 is 15 amino acids long. Primers for the PCR totalled 60 Vbeta and 13 Jbeta. Some clones are missing from TCRdb's copy, which holds only in-frame ones; the method was immunoSEQ multiplex PCR. This sample has 100,000 or so clones, with 70% to 80% found just once. On this clone: Antigen specificity is unknown.

Study-wide points: Certain indistinguishable V segments, among them TRBV6-2 and TRBV6-3, were excluded.

Sequencing was carried out using PBMCs. The sequence was collected from a young woman in good health and CMV-seropositive. J is TRBJ1-5 and V is TRBV7-6, with D perhaps TRBD1 (5 bases). The CDR3 nucleotides read TGTGCCAGCAGCGCAGAGCCCGGACAACCTCAGCCCCAGCATTTT. As protein: CASSAEPGQPQPQHF. Drawing the rest from reference TRBV7-6 and TRBJ1-5, the complete variable domain is GAGVSQSPRYKVTKRGQDVALRCDPISGHVSLYWYRQALGQGPEFLTYFNYEAQQDKSGLPNDRFSAERPEGSISTLTIQRTEQRDSAMYRCASSAEPGQPQPQHFGDGTRLSIL.